This T cell receptor (beta chain) is from a study of beta chain features in type 1 diabetes. Comment on this clone: Its antigen remains unidentified.

Expressed TCRB transcripts were sequenced, since all the RNA that had been isolated was reverse transcribed. There were 3 million to 4 million reads on average in the naive, central memory and regulatory T cell samples. The table came from immunoSEQ multiplex PCR; TCRdb's copy has only in-frame clones and leaves some out. The profile shows about 150,000 clones, 10% of them singletons. Looked up from germline, CDR1 is SGHTA and CDR2 is FQGTGA. The CDR3 consists of 16 residues. Trimming at V came to 5 bases and at J to 2 bases, leaving 3 bases not matched to a gene. General study findings and limits: When Type 1 diabetes patients were examined, their TCRB CDR3s proved moderately but significantly shorter in all four CD4+ subsets.

This clonotype originated in a man aged 25 to 45 with type 1 diabetes. The material sequenced was central memory CD4+ T cells from blood. The gene calls are TRBV7-3 and TRBJ2-3, with 14 nucleotides matching TRBD2. The CDR3 loop reads CASSQGLAGDTDTQYF. The CDR3 DNA reads TGTGCCAGCAGCCAGGGACTAGCGGGAGACACAGATACGCAGTATTTT.